A single sample is the source of the 17 T cell receptor beta chains below, sequenced in a study of T cell clones after liver transplantation. Profiling relied on immunoSEQ multiplex PCR, and the TCRdb table lists in-frame clones only, not all of them. The table shows tens of thousands of clones, with 60% to 80% occurring only once. Specimen: CD4+ T cells from blood, collected at the 22-month timepoint. Every receptor here comes from a human patient who received a liver transplant. The graft donor may be the source of some T cells.

This clone was seen at least ten times. This sample includes further DNA sequences coding for the same CDR3. The chain has TRBV5-4 and TRBJ2-5; perhaps TRBD1 as D (5 bases). V lost 2 bases to trimming and J lost 1 base, with 9 bases between them. The CDR3 covers 14 residues. The germline V gene encodes CDR1 SGHNT and CDR2 YYREEE (reference sequence). CDR3 protein: CASSLGQAQETQYF. CDR3 nucleotides: TGTGCCAGCAGCTTAGGACAAGCCCAAGAGACCCAGTACTTC.

This chain links TRBV19 with TRBJ2-2, with a possible D match to TRBD1 (6 bases). From germline, CDR1 is LNHDA and CDR2 SQIVND (reference sequence). The CDR3 sequence is 14 residues long. With 8 bases removed from V and 2 bases from J, the gap between germline ends came to 12 bases. The CDR3 sequence: CASRPQGNTGELFF. The CDR3 DNA sequence: TGTGCCAGTCGCCCACAGGGAAACACCGGGGAGCTGTTTTTT.

This clone was seen a handful of times. The chain couples TRBV7-9 to TRBJ2-3; D ambiguous. CDR1 and CDR2 from the germline V gene are SEHNR and FQNEAQ (reference sequence). The length of the CDR3 is 16 residues. The V end lost 5 bases, the J end lost 2 bases, and 17 bases lay between the germline ends. The CDR3 spells CASSELQWGFTDTQYF. CDR3 in DNA: TGTGCCAGCAGCGAATTACAGTGGGGATTCACAGATACGCAGTATTTT.

The chain links TRBV6-1 to TRBJ1-5; 7 positions agree with TRBD1. Germline V gene sequence: CDR1 MNHNS, CDR2 SASEGT. This CDR3 region has 14 residues. Losses at the gene ends were 5 bases for V and 6 bases for J; bases not matched to a gene: 7. CDR3 DNA sequence: TGTGCCAGCAGTAACACAGGGGCAGCTCAGCCCCAGCATTTT. This translates into CASSNTGAAQPQHF.

This clone was detected ten times or more. This chain uses TRBV6-5 with TRBJ2-7; either TRBD1 or TRBD2 may supply D (6 bases each). There are 14 residues in the CDR3. CDR1 MNHEY and CDR2 SVGAGI come from the germline V gene. V dropped 6 bases and J dropped 3 bases, with 15 bases sitting between them. The CDR3 DNA reads TGTGCCAGCAGGAGGGGGGACGGAAGCTACGAGCAGTACTTC. Translated: CASRRGDGSYEQYF.

The J gene is TRBJ2-1, the V gene TRBV18; D is perhaps TRBD2 (6 bases). The V and J ends lost 3 bases and 8 bases respectively, with 17 bases between them. The CDR3 loop spans 15 amino acids. Germline assignment: CDR1 KGHSH and CDR2 LQKENI. CDR3: CASSPREVGLDEQFF. Here the CDR3 DNA reads TGTGCCAGCTCACCCAGGGAGGTGGGTCTCGATGAGCAGTTCTTC.

Details on this clone: Within the sample, other DNA sequences also encode this same CDR3. This chain joins TRBV5-1 and TRBJ2-3; the match to TRBD1 covers 10 bases. CDR3 size: 15 residues. The V gene's germline CDR1 is SGHRS and CDR2 YFSETQ. Trimming took 3 bases from V and 1 from J; bases not matched to a gene: 2. The CDR3 sequence is CASSWGTGGTDTQYF. CDR3 nucleotides: TGCGCCAGCAGCTGGGGGACAGGGGGCACAGATACGCAGTATTTT. Full variable domain (outside the CDR3, taken from reference TRBV5-1 and TRBJ2-3): KAGVTQTPRYLIKTRGQQVTLSCSPISGHRSVSWYQQTPGQGLQFLFEYFSETQRNKGNFPGRFSGRQFSNSRSEMNVSTLELGDSALYLCASSWGTGGTDTQYFGPGTRLTVL.

V gene TRBV19 combines with J gene TRBJ2-3; D unresolved. The CDR3 contains 14 residues. The V and J ends lost 3 bases and 3 bases respectively, with 10 bases between them. The germline V gene has CDR1 LNHDA and CDR2 SQIVND (reference sequence). In nucleotides, the CDR3 is TGTGCCAGTAGTATCCGACCTGAAACAGATACGCAGTATTTT. Its translation is CASSIRPETDTQYF.

The sample holds many counts of this clone. The V gene is TRBV27, the J gene TRBJ1-1; weak D call: TRBD1 (5 bases). The CDR3 has 18 amino acids. The germline V gene has CDR1 MNHEY and CDR2 SMNVEV (reference sequence). V was pared by 2 bases and J by 2 bases, with 21 bases between. CDR3 protein: CASSLPSRQGISNTEAFF. The CDR3 DNA reads as TGTGCCAGCAGTTTACCCTCCCGGCAGGGCATTAGCAACACTGAAGCTTTCTTT.

V gene TRBV27 combines with J gene TRBJ1-5; weak D call: TRBD1 (6 bases). Trimming removed 0 bases at V and 7 bases at J, with 10 bases between. CDR3 length equals 14 residues. Germline V gene sequence: CDR1 MNHEY, CDR2 SMNVEV (reference sequence). CDR3 nucleotides: TGTGCCAGCAGTTTATCCAGGGGAGGCCAGCCCCAGCATTTT. Its translation: CASSLSRGGQPQHF.

The chain links TRBV11-2 to TRBJ2-2, with 11 bases fitting TRBD2. The CDR3 runs 18 residues. Unmatched junction bases numbered 5, after V lost 2 bases and J lost 0 bases. Germline values: CDR1 SGHAT, CDR2 FQNNGV. This CDR3 is CASSLRLAGGPNTGELFF. CDR3 nucleotides: TGTGCCAGCAGCTTACGGCTAGCGGGGGGCCCGAACACCGGGGAGCTGTTTTTT.

The chain combines TRBV25-1 with TRBJ2-7; 8 bases fit TRBD2. The junction had 10 bases not matched to a gene; V was cut back by 10 bases and J by 5 bases. Germline CDR1 and CDR2: MGHDK and SYGVNS. The CDR3 totals 13 residues. The CDR3 DNA is TGTGCCACCACCGGGGGGGGGCTGGACGAGCAGTACTTC. This sequence encodes CATTGGGLDEQYF.

This clone has at least ten counts. The chain uses TRBV14 and TRBJ2-3; the D is unclear. Trimming took off 4 bases at V and 8 bases at J, with 13 bases between the two ends. Germline CDR1 reads SGHDN; CDR2 reads FVKESK. The CDR3 runs to 13 residues. The CDR3 is CASSPSHGSTQYF. The CDR3 DNA sequence: TGTGCCAGCAGCCCCTCCCATGGTAGTACGCAGTATTTT.

This clone was recorded a few times. The chain carries TRBV9 and TRBJ1-1; 7 positions agree with TRBD1. The CDR3 runs 14 residues. Trimming cost V 2 bases and J 1 base; bases outside gene matches: 2. Germline V CDR1 and CDR2: SGDLS, YYNGEE. In nucleotides, the CDR3 is TGTGCCAGCAGCGTGGGGACAGCGAACACTGAAGCTTTCTTT. This codes for CASSVGTANTEAFF.

The rearrangement joins TRBV2 to TRBJ1-4; a possible D gene is TRBD1 (6 bases). V lost 1 base to trimming and J lost 0 bases, with 12 bases between them. This CDR3 region has 17 residues. Germline CDR1 SNHLY, CDR2 FYNNEI. CDR3 sequence (DNA): TGTGCCAGCAGTGAAGGGATAGGGGGGCCAACTAATGAAAAACTGTTTTTT. Protein sequence: CASSEGIGGPTNEKLFF.

The chain is built from TRBV6-1 and TRBJ1-2; 9 bases align to TRBD1. Trimming removed 6 bases from V and 8 bases from J; junction bases left unmatched: 7. Germline V lookup: CDR1 MNHNS, CDR2 SASEGT. The CDR3 totals 13 residues. The CDR3 nucleotides read TGTGCCAGCAGGACAGGGGGTGAAATAGGCTACACCTTC. Its translation is CASRTGGEIGYTF.

This clone was counted once. V usage is TRBV30 and J usage is TRBJ1-1, with D perhaps TRBD1 (5 bases). In germline, CDR1 is GTSNPN, CDR2 SVGIG (reference sequence). The CDR3 totals 13 residues. The V gene lost 3 bases and the J gene lost 4 bases, with 12 bases spanning the gap. As DNA, the CDR3 is TGTGCCTGGAGCACATTGGGGGGCACTGAAGCTTTCTTT. Translation: CAWSTLGGTEAFF.